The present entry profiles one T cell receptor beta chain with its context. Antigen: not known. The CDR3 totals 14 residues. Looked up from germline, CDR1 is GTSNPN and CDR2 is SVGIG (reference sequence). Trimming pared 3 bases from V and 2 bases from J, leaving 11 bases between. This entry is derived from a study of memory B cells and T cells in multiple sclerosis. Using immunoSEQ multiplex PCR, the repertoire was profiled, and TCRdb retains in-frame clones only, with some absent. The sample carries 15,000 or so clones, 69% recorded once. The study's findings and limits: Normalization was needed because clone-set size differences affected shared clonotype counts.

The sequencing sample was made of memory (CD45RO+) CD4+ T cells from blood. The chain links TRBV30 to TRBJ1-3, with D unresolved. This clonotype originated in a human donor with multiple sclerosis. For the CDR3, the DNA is TGTGCCTGGAGGAATGGGCATCCTGGAAACACCATATATTTT. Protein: CAWRNGHPGNTIYF. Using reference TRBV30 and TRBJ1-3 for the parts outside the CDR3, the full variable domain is SQTIHQWPATLVQPVGSPLSLECTVEGTSNPNLYWYRQAAGRGLQLLFYSVGIGQISSEVPQNLSASRPQDRQFILSSKKLLLSDSGFYLCAWRNGHPGNTIYFGEGSWLTVV.